These 6 T cell receptor beta chains were sequenced from one sample in a study of T cells after posttransplantation cyclophosphamide. TCRdb keeps only in-frame clones here, not all; method: immunoSEQ multiplex PCR. The record shows tens of thousands of clones for this sample, with no singletons present. The sequencing input was PBMCs. These receptors were taken from a woman aged 55-69 years in good health, CMV-negative, and a related stem cell transplant donor.

This clone was seen many times. This sequence joins TRBV10-3 and TRBJ2-1, with 8 bases identical to TRBD2. Germline-derived CDR1 and CDR2 are ENHRY and SYGVKD. The CDR3 has 17 residues. With 3 bases clipped from V and 4 bases from J, the junction kept 11 bases outside the gene matches. The CDR3 region is CAISDTGTSYIYNEQFF. For the CDR3, the DNA is TGTGCCATCAGTGATACCGGGACTAGTTACATTTACAATGAGCAGTTCTTC.

This clone was recorded many times. The chain joins TRBV9 to TRBJ2-7; D may be TRBD1 (5 bases). The germline V and J ends were trimmed by 3 bases and 4 bases, with 17 bases remaining between them. The germline CDR1 and CDR2 sequences are SGDLS and YYNGEE. CDR3 length equals 15 residues. CDR3 DNA: TGTGCCAGCAGCGAACAGGTCCCTTCCCTATACGAGCAGTACGTC. It encodes CASSEQVPSLYEQYV.

In its sample, this clone was seen many times. The V gene is TRBV19, the J gene TRBJ2-6; perhaps TRBD1 as D (5 bases). Germline CDR1 is LNHDA and CDR2 is SQIVND (reference sequence). The CDR3 loop spans 15 amino acids. V dropped 6 bases and J dropped 0 bases, with 9 bases sitting between them. CDR3 loop: CASRRQSSGANVLTF. CDR3 DNA sequence: TGTGCCAGTAGACGACAGAGCTCTGGGGCCAACGTCCTGACTTTC.

There are many counts of this clone. The rearrangement uses TRBV11-2 and TRBJ2-3, with D possibly TRBD1 on 5 matching bases. The germline V gene has CDR1 SGHAT and CDR2 FQNNGV. This CDR3 spans 13 amino acids. V gave up 3 bases and J gave up 7 bases, with 11 bases separating them. CDR3 bases: TGTGCCAGCAGCTTCCGCAGGGCCTATACGCAGTATTTT. Amino acid sequence: CASSFRRAYTQYF. The variable domain in full, with the rest retrieved from reference TRBV11-2 and TRBJ2-3, is EAGVAQSPRYKIIEKRQSVAFWCNPISGHATLYWYQQILGQGPKLLIQFQNNGVVDDSQLPKDRFSAERLKGVDSTLKIQPAKLEDSAVYLCASSFRRAYTQYFGPGTRLTVL.

This clone was counted many times. The chain employs TRBV2 and TRBJ2-2, with 8 positions matching TRBD1. Germline V gives CDR1 SNHLY, CDR2 FYNNEI. The CDR3 has 14 residues. With V trimmed by 6 bases and J by 7 bases, 7 bases remained unmatched. DNA for the CDR3: TGTGCCAGCAGGGGGACAGGCCCCAACGGGGAGCTGTTTTTT. Amino acids: CASRGTGPNGELFF. Together with reference TRBV2 and TRBJ2-2, the CDR3 gives the full variable domain: EPEVTQTPSHQVTQMGQEVILRCVPISNHLYFYWYRQILGQKVEFLVSFYNNEISEKSEIFDDQFSVERPDGSNFTLKIRSTKLEDSAMYFCASRGTGPNGELFFGEGSRLTVL.

There are many counts of this clone. The chain carries TRBV11-2 and TRBJ2-7, with 9 bases matching TRBD1. The CDR3 is made up of 15 amino acids. Germline V lookup: CDR1 SGHAT, CDR2 FQNNGV. Trimming cost V 1 base and J 2 bases; bases outside gene matches: 3. The DNA of the CDR3 is TGTGCCAGCAGCTTAGTAGGGACAGGGACCTACGAGCAGTACTTC. Amino acid sequence: CASSLVGTGTYEQYF. The whole variable domain, remainder taken from reference TRBV11-2 and TRBJ2-7, is EAGVAQSPRYKIIEKRQSVAFWCNPISGHATLYWYQQILGQGPKLLIQFQNNGVVDDSQLPKDRFSAERLKGVDSTLKIQPAKLEDSAVYLCASSLVGTGTYEQYFGPGTRLTVT.